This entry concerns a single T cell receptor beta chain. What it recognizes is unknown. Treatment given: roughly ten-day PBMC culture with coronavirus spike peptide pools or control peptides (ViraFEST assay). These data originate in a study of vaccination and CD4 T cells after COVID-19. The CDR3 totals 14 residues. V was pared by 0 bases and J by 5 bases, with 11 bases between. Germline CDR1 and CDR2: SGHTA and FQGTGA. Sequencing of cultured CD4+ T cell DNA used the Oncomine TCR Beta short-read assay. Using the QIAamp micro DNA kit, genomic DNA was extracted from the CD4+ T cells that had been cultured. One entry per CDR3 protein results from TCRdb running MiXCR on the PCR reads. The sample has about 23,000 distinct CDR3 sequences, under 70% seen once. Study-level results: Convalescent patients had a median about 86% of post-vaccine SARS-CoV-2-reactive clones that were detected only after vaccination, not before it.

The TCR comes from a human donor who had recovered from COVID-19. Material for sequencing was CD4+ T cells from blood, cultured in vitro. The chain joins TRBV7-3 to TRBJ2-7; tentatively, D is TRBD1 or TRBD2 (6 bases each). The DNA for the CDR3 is TGTGCCAGCAGCTTAACGGGGGGCCTAGACGAGCAGTACTTC. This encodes CASSLTGGLDEQYF. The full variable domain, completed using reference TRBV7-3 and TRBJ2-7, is GAGVSQTPSNKVTEKGKYVELRCDPISGHTALYWYRQSLGQGPEFLIYFQGTGAADDSGLPNDRFFAVRPEGSVSTLKIQRTERGDSAVYLCASSLTGGLDEQYFGPGTRLTVT.